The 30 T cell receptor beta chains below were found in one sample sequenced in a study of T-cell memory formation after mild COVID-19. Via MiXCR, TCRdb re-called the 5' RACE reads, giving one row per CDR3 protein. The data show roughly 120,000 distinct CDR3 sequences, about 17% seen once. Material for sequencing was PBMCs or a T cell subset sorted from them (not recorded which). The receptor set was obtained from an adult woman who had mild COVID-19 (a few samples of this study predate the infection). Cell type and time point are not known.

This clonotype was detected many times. This CDR3 reads CASSSTSGDYEQYF. The CDR3 DNA sequence: TGTGCCAGCAGCTCGACTAGCGGGGATTACGAGCAGTACTTC. The gene calls are TRBV7-9 and TRBJ2-7, with 11 bases aligning to TRBD2. The germline CDR1 and CDR2 sequences are SEHNR and FQNEAQ (reference sequence). The V gene end was trimmed by 4 bases and the J gene end by 4 bases; junction bases not matched to a gene: 3. The CDR3 covers 14 residues.

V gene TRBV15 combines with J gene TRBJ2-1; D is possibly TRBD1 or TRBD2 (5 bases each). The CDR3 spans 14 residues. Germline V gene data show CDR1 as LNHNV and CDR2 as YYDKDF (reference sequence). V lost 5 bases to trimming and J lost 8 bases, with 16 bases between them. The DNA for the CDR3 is TGTGCCACCAGCTCCCTGGGGGTGAGGGATGAGCAGTTCTTC. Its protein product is CATSSLGVRDEQFF.

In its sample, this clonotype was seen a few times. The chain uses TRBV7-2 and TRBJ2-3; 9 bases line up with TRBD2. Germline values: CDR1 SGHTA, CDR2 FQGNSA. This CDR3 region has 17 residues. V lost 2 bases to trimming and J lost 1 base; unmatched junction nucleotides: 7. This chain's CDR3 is CASSLQSGRTRTDTQYF. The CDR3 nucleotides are TGTGCCAGCAGCTTACAAAGCGGGAGGACCCGCACAGATACGCAGTATTTT.

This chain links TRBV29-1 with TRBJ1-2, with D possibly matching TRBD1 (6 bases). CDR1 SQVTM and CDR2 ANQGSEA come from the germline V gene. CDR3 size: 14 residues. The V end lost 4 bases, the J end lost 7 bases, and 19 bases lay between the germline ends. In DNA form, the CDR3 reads TGCAGCGTTGCCGGGGTGGGGGCGCGTGGTGGCTACACCTTC. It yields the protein CSVAGVGARGGYTF.

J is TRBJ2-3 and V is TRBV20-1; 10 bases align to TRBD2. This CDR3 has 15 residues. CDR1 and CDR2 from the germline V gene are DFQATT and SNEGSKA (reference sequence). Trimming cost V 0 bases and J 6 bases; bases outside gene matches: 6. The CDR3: CSARDTVAGGDTQYF. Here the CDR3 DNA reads TGCAGTGCTAGAGATACGGTAGCGGGAGGCGATACGCAGTATTTT.

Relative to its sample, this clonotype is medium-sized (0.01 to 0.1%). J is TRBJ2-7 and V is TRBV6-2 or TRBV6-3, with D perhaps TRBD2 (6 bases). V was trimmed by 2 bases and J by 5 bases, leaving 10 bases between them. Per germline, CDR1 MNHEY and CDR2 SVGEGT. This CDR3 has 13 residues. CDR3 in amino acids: CASSYNRLDEQYF. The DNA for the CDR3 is TGTGCCAGCAGTTACAACAGACTAGACGAGCAGTACTTC.

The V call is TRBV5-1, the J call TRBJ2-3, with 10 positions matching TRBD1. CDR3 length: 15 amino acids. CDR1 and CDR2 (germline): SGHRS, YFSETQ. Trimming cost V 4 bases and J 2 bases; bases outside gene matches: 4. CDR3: CASSLGTGDTDTQYF. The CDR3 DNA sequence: TGCGCCAGCAGCCTCGGGACAGGGGACACAGATACGCAGTATTTT.

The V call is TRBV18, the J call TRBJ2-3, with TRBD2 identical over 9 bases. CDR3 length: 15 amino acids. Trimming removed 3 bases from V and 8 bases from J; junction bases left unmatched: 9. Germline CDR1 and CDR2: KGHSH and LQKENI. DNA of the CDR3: TGTGCCAGCTCACCCGGGACTAGCATCCAATTTACGCAGTATTTT. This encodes CASSPGTSIQFTQYF.

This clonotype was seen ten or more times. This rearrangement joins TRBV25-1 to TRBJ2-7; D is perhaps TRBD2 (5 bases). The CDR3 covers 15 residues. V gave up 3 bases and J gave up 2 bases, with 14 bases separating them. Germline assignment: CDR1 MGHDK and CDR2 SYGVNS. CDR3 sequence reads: CASSEGNGGPYEQYF. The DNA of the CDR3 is TGTGCCAGCAGTGAGGGGAACGGAGGCCCCTACGAGCAGTACTTC.

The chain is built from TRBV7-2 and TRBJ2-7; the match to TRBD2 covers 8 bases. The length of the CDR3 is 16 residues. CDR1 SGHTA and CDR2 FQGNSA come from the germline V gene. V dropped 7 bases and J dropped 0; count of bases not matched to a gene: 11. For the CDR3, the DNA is TGTGCCAGCACCCCCTGGGCGAGCGGGGGCTCCTACGAGCAGTACTTC. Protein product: CASTPWASGGSYEQYF. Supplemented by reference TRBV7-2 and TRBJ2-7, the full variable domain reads GAGVSQSPSNKVTEKGKDVELRCDPISGHTALYWYRQSLGQGLEFLIYFQGNSAPDKSGLPSDRFSAERTGGSVSTLTIQRTQQEDSAVYLCASTPWASGGSYEQYFGPGTRLTVT.

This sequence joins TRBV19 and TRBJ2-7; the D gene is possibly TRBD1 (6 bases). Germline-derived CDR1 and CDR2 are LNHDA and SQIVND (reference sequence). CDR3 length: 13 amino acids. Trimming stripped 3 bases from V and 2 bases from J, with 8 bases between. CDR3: CASSIKGAYEQYF. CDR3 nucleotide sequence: TGTGCCAGTAGTATTAAGGGGGCCTACGAGCAGTACTTC.

CDR3 DNA: TGTGCCAGCAGCTCCCCCTCTGGGGCTTTCTTT. It specifies CASSSPSGAFF. The chain uses TRBV7-9 and TRBJ1-1; D is unclear. Trimming took off 4 bases at V and 11 bases at J, with 11 bases between the two ends. CDR1 is SEHNR, CDR2 FQNEAQ, per germline (reference sequence). The length of the CDR3 is 11 residues.

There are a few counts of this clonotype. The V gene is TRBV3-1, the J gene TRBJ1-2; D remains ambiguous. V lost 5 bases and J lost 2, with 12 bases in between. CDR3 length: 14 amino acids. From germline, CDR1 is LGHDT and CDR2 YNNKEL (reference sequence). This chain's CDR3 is CASSETRGNYGYTF. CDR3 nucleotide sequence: TGTGCCAGCAGCGAGACCAGAGGGAACTATGGCTACACCTTC.

The CDR3 DNA reads as TGCAGTGCCCGACTGGCAGGACTCCCAAACTATGGCTACACCTTC. Its translation: CSARLAGLPNYGYTF. The V gene is TRBV20-1, the J gene TRBJ1-2; D is undetermined. The length of the CDR3 is 15 residues. Germline-derived CDR1 and CDR2 are DFQATT and SNEGSKA (reference sequence). The V end was cut by 6 bases, the J end by 2 bases, with 19 bases between.

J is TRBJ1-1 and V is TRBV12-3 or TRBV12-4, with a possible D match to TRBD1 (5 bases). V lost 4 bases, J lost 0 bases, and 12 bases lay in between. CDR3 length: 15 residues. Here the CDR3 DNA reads TGTGCCAGCAGTTCATCTCCGGGGCTGAACACTGAAGCTTTCTTT. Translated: CASSSSPGLNTEAFF.

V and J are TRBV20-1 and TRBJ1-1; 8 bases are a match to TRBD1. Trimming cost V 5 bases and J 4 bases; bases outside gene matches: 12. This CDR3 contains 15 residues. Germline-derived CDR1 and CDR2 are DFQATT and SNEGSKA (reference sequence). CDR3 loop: CSAVATGQGGTEAFF. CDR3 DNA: TGCAGTGCTGTCGCGACTGGACAGGGCGGCACTGAAGCTTTCTTT.

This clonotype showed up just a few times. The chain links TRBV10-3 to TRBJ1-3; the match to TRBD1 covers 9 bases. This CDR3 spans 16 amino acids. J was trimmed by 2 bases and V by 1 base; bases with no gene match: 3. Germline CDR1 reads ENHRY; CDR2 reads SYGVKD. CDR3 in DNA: TGTGCCATCAGTGAGTTGACAGGGGGGACTGGAAACACCATATATTTT. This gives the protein CAISELTGGTGNTIYF.

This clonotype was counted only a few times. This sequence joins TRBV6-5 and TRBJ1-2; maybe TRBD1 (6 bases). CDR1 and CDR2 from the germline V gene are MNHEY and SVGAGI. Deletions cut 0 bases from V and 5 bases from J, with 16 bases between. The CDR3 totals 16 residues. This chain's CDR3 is CASSYSSTGSPYGYTF. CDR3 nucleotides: TGTGCCAGCAGTTACTCGTCCACAGGGAGCCCTTATGGCTACACCTTC.

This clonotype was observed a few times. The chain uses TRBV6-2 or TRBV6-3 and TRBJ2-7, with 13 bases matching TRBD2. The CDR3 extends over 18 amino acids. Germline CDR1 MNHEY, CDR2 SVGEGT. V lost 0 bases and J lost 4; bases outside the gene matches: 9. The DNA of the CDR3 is TGTGCCAGCAGTTACTCGACGCTCACTAGCGGGAGGGATTACGAGCAGTACTTC. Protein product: CASSYSTLTSGRDYEQYF.

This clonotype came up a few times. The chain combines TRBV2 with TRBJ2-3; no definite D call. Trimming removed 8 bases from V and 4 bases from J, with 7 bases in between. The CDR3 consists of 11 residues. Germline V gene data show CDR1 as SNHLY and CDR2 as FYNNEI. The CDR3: CASAVSDTQYF. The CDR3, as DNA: TGTGCCAGCGCCGTGTCAGATACGCAGTATTTT.

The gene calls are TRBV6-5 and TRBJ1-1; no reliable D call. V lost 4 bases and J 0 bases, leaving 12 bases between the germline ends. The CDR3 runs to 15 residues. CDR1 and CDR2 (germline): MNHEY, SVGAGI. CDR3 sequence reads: CASSSPTFMNTEAFF. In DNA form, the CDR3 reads TGTGCCAGCAGTTCCCCAACTTTTATGAACACTGAAGCTTTCTTT.

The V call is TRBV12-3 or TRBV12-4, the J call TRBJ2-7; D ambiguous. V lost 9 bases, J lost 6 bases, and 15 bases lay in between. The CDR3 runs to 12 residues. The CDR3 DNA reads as TGTGCCAGAAGACTCCCGCCGGGCGAGCAGTACTTC. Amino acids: CARRLPPGEQYF.

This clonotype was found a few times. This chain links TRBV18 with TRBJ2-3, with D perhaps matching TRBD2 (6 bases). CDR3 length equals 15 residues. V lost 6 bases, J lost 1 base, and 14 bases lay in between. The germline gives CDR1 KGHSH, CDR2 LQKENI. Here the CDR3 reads CASSTEGLGTDTQYF. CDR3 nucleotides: TGTGCCAGCTCTACGGAGGGCCTGGGCACAGATACGCAGTATTTT. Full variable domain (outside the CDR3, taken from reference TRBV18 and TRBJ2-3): NAGVMQNPRHLVRRRGQEARLRCSPMKGHSHVYWYRQLPEEGLKFMVYLQKENIIDESGMPKERFSAEFPKEGPSILRIQQVVRGDSAAYFCASSTEGLGTDTQYFGPGTRLTVL.

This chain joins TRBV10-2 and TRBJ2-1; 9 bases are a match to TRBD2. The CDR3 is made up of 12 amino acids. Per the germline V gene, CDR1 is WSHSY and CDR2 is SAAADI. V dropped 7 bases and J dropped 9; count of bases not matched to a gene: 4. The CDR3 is CASNPTSGEQFF. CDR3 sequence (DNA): TGCGCCAGCAACCCGACTAGCGGTGAGCAGTTCTTC.

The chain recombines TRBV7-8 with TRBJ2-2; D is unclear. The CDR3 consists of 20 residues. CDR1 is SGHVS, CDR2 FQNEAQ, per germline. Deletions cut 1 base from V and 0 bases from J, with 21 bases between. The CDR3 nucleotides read TGTGCCAGCAGCTTAGACCTAGAAAGTCCCTCGGTGGCGAACACCGGGGAGCTGTTTTTT. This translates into CASSLDLESPSVANTGELFF.

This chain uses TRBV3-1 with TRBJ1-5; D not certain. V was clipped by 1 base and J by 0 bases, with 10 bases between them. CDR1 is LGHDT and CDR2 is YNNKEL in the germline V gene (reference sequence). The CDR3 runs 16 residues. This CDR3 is CASSQAAGNSNQPQHF. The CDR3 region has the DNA TGTGCCAGCAGCCAAGCGGCAGGTAATAGCAATCAGCCCCAGCATTTT.

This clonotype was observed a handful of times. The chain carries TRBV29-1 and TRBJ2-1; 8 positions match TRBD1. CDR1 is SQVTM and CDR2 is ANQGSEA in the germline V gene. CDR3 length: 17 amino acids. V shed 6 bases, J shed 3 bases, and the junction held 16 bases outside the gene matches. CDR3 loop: CSVGVLLETGVYNEQFF. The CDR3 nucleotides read TGCAGCGTGGGAGTGCTCCTAGAGACAGGGGTCTACAATGAGCAGTTCTTC.

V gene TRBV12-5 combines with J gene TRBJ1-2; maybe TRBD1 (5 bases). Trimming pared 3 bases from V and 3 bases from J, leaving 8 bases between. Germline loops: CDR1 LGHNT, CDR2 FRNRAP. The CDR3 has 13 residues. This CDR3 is CASGLRDDYGYTF. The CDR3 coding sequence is TGTGCTAGTGGTTTACGGGACGACTATGGCTACACCTTC.

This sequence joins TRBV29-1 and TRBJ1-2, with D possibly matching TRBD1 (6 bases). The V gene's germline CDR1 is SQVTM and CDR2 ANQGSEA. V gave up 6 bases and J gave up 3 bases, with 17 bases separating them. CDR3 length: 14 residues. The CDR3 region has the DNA TGCAGCGTGGTAAGCCGGGACACCTACTATGGCTACACCTTC. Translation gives CSVVSRDTYYGYTF.

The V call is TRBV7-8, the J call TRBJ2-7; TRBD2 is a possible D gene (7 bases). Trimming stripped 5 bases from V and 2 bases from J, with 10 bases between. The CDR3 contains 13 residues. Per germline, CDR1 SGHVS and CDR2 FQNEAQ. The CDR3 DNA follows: TGTGCCAGCAGCCGGGGGGCAGCCTACGAGCAGTACTTC. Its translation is CASSRGAAYEQYF.